This TCR beta chain was recovered during a study of OX40 agonist ivuxolimab in advanced cancers. Overall study context: Males comprised around 78% of the group, whose mean age was approximately 61 years (range about 23 to 80). Notes on the study in general: Expanded peripheral T-cell antigen specificity went undetermined.

Profiling relied on immunoSEQ multiplex PCR, and the TCRdb table lists in-frame clones only, not all of them. The table shows 20,000 to 25,000 clones, with less than 90% occurring only once. Blood samples were obtained at baseline, cycle 4 day 1, and cycle 7 day 1. V was clipped by 6 bases and J by 0 bases; unmatched bases: 9. This CDR3 region has 18 residues. From germline, CDR1 is SGHAT and CDR2 FQNNGV. In the case of this clone: Its antigen remains unidentified.

The chain recombines TRBV11-2 with TRBJ2-3; TRBD2 aligns across 13 bases. The starting material was CD4+ or CD8+ T cells sorted from blood, obtained in a trial of the OX40 agonist ivuxolimab. The sequence was obtained from an adult with an advanced solid tumor such as melanoma, head and neck, liver or kidney cancer. CDR3 amino acids: CASRGRLAGGTSTDTQYF. DNA for the CDR3: TGTGCCAGCAGGGGAAGACTAGCGGGGGGTACTAGCACAGATACGCAGTATTTT.